This passage covers 24 T cell receptor beta chains from one sample sequenced in a study of identical twins. Each CDR3 protein is one row after TCRdb ran MiXCR on the 5' RACE reads. The sample yields under 450,000 distinct CDR3 sequences, 18% seen once. The sequenced sample was naive T cells sorted from blood. Every receptor here comes from a man aged 50 to 59 in good health.

This clonotype was counted between two and nine times. The V and J genes are TRBV5-1 and TRBJ2-7; D is undetermined. The CDR3 sequence is 14 residues long. From germline, CDR1 is SGHRS and CDR2 YFSETQ. The V gene lost 4 bases and the J gene lost 2 bases, with 13 bases spanning the gap. The chain's CDR3 is CASSAPGSPYEQYF. CDR3 nucleotides: TGCGCCAGCAGCGCCCCCGGTTCTCCCTACGAGCAGTACTTC.

This clonotype was seen many times. In DNA, the CDR3 is TGCGCCAGCAGCTCGGGCCCGTCAGGGCACACTGAAGCTTTCTTT. Residues: CASSSGPSGHTEAFF. The gene calls are TRBV5-1 and TRBJ1-1, with a possible D match to TRBD1 (5 bases). Trimming took 3 bases from V and 3 from J, leaving 15 bases between them. The CDR3 loop spans 15 amino acids. Germline V gene lookup returns CDR1 SGHRS and CDR2 YFSETQ.

A single count supports this clonotype. This chain connects TRBV13 to TRBJ1-1, with D possibly being TRBD1 (5 bases). Germline V gives CDR1 PRHDT, CDR2 FYEKMQ (reference sequence). Trimming cost V 5 bases and J 4 bases, with 11 bases left between them. The CDR3 is 13 amino acids. CDR3 DNA sequence: TGTGCCAGCAGCCCAGGACATCTCACTGAAGCTTTCTTT. Protein sequence: CASSPGHLTEAFF. The variable domain in full, with the rest retrieved from reference TRBV13 and TRBJ1-1, is AAGVIQSPRHLIKEKRETATLKCYPIPRHDTVYWYQQGPGQDPQFLISFYEKMQSDKGSIPDRFSAQQFSDYHSELNMSSLELGDSALYFCASSPGHLTEAFFGQGTRLTVV.

This clonotype was seen more than once but under ten times. The rearrangement links TRBV20-1 to TRBJ1-6, with D unclear. CDR3 length: 14 residues. V was clipped by 7 bases and J by 8 bases, with 18 bases between them. Germline CDR1 DFQATT, CDR2 SNEGSKA (reference sequence). CDR3 residues: CSVLAPARDSPLHF. CDR3 bases: TGCAGTGTCCTGGCCCCAGCGAGGGATTCACCCCTCCACTTT.

This clonotype was detected many times. This chain joins TRBV6-1 and TRBJ1-5, with a possible D match to TRBD1 (6 bases). CDR3 length: 15 amino acids. Trimming took off 4 bases at V and 3 bases at J, with 13 bases between the two ends. Looked up from germline, CDR1 is MNHNS and CDR2 is SASEGT. Written as DNA, the CDR3 is TGTGCCAGCAGTGCTACACAGGGTCTCAATCAGCCCCAGCATTTT. As protein: CASSATQGLNQPQHF.

This clonotype has more than one count but fewer than ten. The genes are TRBV6-4 and TRBJ2-1, with a possible D match to TRBD2 (5 bases). The CDR3 totals 13 residues. Germline CDR1 is MRHNA and CDR2 is SNTAGT. Trimming shortened V by 4 bases and J by 6 bases, and 10 bases separated the two germline ends. The CDR3 loop is CASSAEAGNEQFF. The CDR3 region has the DNA TGTGCCAGCAGTGCCGAGGCGGGCAATGAGCAGTTCTTC.

This clonotype was recorded at least ten times. The J gene is TRBJ2-3, the V gene TRBV12-3 or TRBV12-4; D unresolved. The length of the CDR3 is 14 residues. V was pared by 3 bases and J by 8 bases, with 15 bases between. CDR3 residues: CASSFDDIRGTQYF. In nucleotides, the CDR3 is TGTGCCAGCAGTTTCGACGATATTCGTGGTACGCAGTATTTT.

This clonotype was picked up many times. This chain joins TRBV10-3 and TRBJ2-3; D is possibly TRBD2 (6 bases). Trimming took off 8 bases at V and 0 bases at J, with 6 bases between the two ends. This CDR3 comprises 12 residues. CDR1 and CDR2 from the germline V gene are ENHRY and SYGVKD. This chain's CDR3 is CAIAGSTDTQYF. As DNA, the CDR3 is TGTGCCATCGCGGGAAGCACAGATACGCAGTATTTT.

In this sample, this clonotype turned up many times. The chain combines TRBV20-1 with TRBJ1-5, with 7 bases that match TRBD1. With V trimmed by 3 bases and J by 6 bases, 8 bases remained unmatched. CDR3 length equals 14 residues. Looked up from germline, CDR1 is DFQATT and CDR2 is SNEGSKA (reference sequence). In nucleotides, the CDR3 is TGCAGTGCTAGCTCCGCAGGGGGTCTTCAGCCCCAGCATTTT. Protein product: CSASSAGGLQPQHF.

The chain uses TRBV7-2 and TRBJ2-1; perhaps TRBD1 as D (5 bases). Germline values: CDR1 SGHTA, CDR2 FQGNSA. The germline V and J ends were trimmed by 5 bases and 7 bases, with 15 bases remaining between them. This CDR3 spans 14 amino acids. In nucleotides, the CDR3 is TGTGCCAGCAGCATCCCAGGGTTGCGGAATGAGCAGTTCTTC. The encoded protein is CASSIPGLRNEQFF.

This clonotype was picked up many times. This chain joins TRBV5-1 and TRBJ2-4, with D hard to call. Germline CDR1 SGHRS, CDR2 YFSETQ. Trimming pared 0 bases from V and 9 bases from J, leaving 13 bases between. The CDR3 has 14 amino acids. The CDR3 spells CASSLAGDISIQYF. As DNA, the CDR3 is TGCGCCAGCAGCTTGGCTGGAGATATCAGCATTCAGTACTTC.

The V and J genes are TRBV28 and TRBJ2-5; the D gene is possibly TRBD1 (7 bases). The germline V gene encodes CDR1 MDHEN and CDR2 SYDVKM. Trimming shortened V by 5 bases and J by 2 bases, and 15 bases separated the two germline ends. This CDR3 has 15 amino acids. CDR3 nucleotides: TGTGCCAGCAGTAGACAGGGCGCGGGACAAGAGACCCAGTACTTC. Its protein is CASSRQGAGQETQYF. Filled out from reference TRBV28 and TRBJ2-5, the complete variable domain reads DVKVTQSSRYLVKRTGEKVFLECVQDMDHENMFWYRQDPGLGLRLIYFSYDVKMKEKGDIPEGYSVSREKKERFSLILESASTNQTSMYLCASSRQGAGQETQYFGPGTRLLVL.

The V gene is TRBV12-3 or TRBV12-4, the J gene TRBJ1-5, with TRBD1 identical over 7 bases. This CDR3 is 14 amino acids long. The ends lost 6 bases at V and 2 bases at J; junction bases unmatched: 4. The CDR3 reads CASSTTGGNQPQHF. The CDR3 DNA is TGTGCCAGCAGCACAACAGGGGGCAATCAGCCCCAGCATTTT.

In its sample, this clonotype was seen a few times. This chain uses TRBV15 with TRBJ1-3; maybe TRBD1 (5 bases). Germline loops: CDR1 LNHNV, CDR2 YYDKDF (reference sequence). Trimming removed 1 base from V and 0 bases from J, with 10 bases in between. The CDR3 is 16 residues long. The CDR3 nucleotides read TGTGCCACCAGCAGAGGCGGGGGACCCTCTGGAAACACCATATATTTT. This encodes CATSRGGGPSGNTIYF. Together with reference TRBV15 and TRBJ1-3, the CDR3 gives the full variable domain: DAMVIQNPRYQVTQFGKPVTLSCSQTLNHNVMYWYQQKSSQAPKLLFHYYDKDFNNEADTPDNFQSRRPNTSFCFLDIRSPGLGDTAMYLCATSRGGGPSGNTIYFGEGSWLTVV.

The chain employs TRBV20-1 and TRBJ1-5; the D is unclear. With 2 bases removed from V and 1 base from J, the gap between germline ends came to 15 bases. CDR1 and CDR2 (germline): DFQATT, SNEGSKA (reference sequence). This CDR3 has 16 residues. The CDR3 bases are TGCAGTGCTAGAAAGATGAGAGGGATAAGCAATCAGCCCCAGCATTTT. As protein: CSARKMRGISNQPQHF.

This clonotype was detected only a few times. CDR3 protein: CASSEAEQFF. DNA of the CDR3: TGTGCCAGCAGTGAAGCTGAGCAGTTCTTC. The V call is TRBV2, the J call TRBJ2-1; D not certain. V gave up 0 bases and J gave up 9 bases, with 0 bases separating them. The CDR3 is 10 residues long. Germline loops: CDR1 SNHLY, CDR2 FYNNEI.

This chain uses TRBV6-5 with TRBJ2-1, with TRBD2 identical over 9 bases. Germline loops: CDR1 MNHEY, CDR2 SVGAGI. Trimming at V came to 2 bases and at J to 7 bases, leaving 12 bases not matched to a gene. The CDR3 consists of 17 residues. CDR3 amino acids: CASSYPGLADAKNEQFF. DNA of the CDR3: TGTGCCAGCAGTTACCCGGGACTAGCAGACGCAAAGAATGAGCAGTTCTTC.

This clonotype was recorded many times. This sequence joins TRBV25-1 and TRBJ2-1; tentative D call: TRBD2 (6 bases). This CDR3 region has 14 residues. Trimming left V 4 bases short and J 7 bases short, with 14 bases between. Germline V lookup: CDR1 MGHDK, CDR2 SYGVNS. The CDR3 loop is CASSVGGARNEQFF. Here the CDR3 DNA reads TGTGCCAGCAGTGTAGGCGGGGCCAGGAATGAGCAGTTCTTC.

This clonotype was counted at least ten times. The rearrangement uses TRBV11-2 and TRBJ2-1, with D perhaps matching TRBD1 or TRBD2 (5 bases each). V lost 1 base, J lost 4 bases, and 14 bases lay in between. Germline-derived CDR1 and CDR2 are SGHAT and FQNNGV. The CDR3 spans 16 residues. The CDR3 bases are TGTGCCAGCAGCTTAGCCGGGGACGGCTCGTACAATGAGCAGTTCTTC. Its translation is CASSLAGDGSYNEQFF.

This chain links TRBV20-1 with TRBJ2-2; D is unclear. CDR1 DFQATT and CDR2 SNEGSKA come from the germline V gene (reference sequence). The CDR3 length is 14 residues. Trimming removed 1 base at V and 1 base at J, with 7 bases between. The CDR3: CSARGQVNTGELFF. The CDR3 nucleotides are TGCAGTGCTAGAGGTCAGGTGAACACCGGGGAGCTGTTTTTT.

This clonotype has a count of ten or more. The V gene is TRBV9, the J gene TRBJ1-6, with D unclear. Germline CDR1 reads SGDLS; CDR2 reads YYNGEE. The CDR3 consists of 15 residues. V lost 0 bases and J 10 bases, leaving 14 bases between the germline ends. CDR3 protein: CASSVVGEPGSPLHF. For the CDR3, the DNA is TGTGCCAGCAGCGTAGTTGGGGAACCGGGATCACCCCTCCACTTT. The full variable domain, completed using reference TRBV9 and TRBJ1-6, is DSGVTQTPKHLITATGQRVTLRCSPRSGDLSVYWYQQSLDQGLQFLIQYYNGEERAKGNILERFSAQQFPDLHSELNLSSLELGDSALYFCASSVVGEPGSPLHFGNGTRLTVT.

This clonotype came up many times. J is TRBJ1-4 and V is TRBV5-1; 8 bases are shared with TRBD1. The CDR3 length is 14 residues. V lost 3 bases and J lost 8; bases outside the gene matches: 6. Per the germline V gene, CDR1 is SGHRS and CDR2 is YFSETQ. DNA for the CDR3: TGCGCCAGCAGCTGGTCCGGGACAGGCGAAAAACTGTTTTTT. This codes for CASSWSGTGEKLFF. Drawing the rest from reference TRBV5-1 and TRBJ1-4, the complete variable domain is KAGVTQTPRYLIKTRGQQVTLSCSPISGHRSVSWYQQTPGQGLQFLFEYFSETQRNKGNFPGRFSGRQFSNSRSEMNVSTLELGDSALYLCASSWSGTGEKLFFGSGTQLSVL.

This rearrangement joins TRBV7-8 to TRBJ2-7; 10 nucleotides line up with TRBD2. CDR3 size: 17 residues. The germline V gene has CDR1 SGHVS and CDR2 FQNEAQ. Losses at the gene ends were 4 bases for V and 4 bases for J; bases not matched to a gene: 13. The CDR3 nucleotides are TGTGCCAGCAGCTCGGCGGGTGGACTAGCGGTTCGATACGAGCAGTACTTC. It specifies CASSSAGGLAVRYEQYF.

V is TRBV20-1 and J is TRBJ1-5, with TRBD1 as a possible D gene (6 bases). This CDR3 region has 15 residues. The V gene lost 3 bases and the J gene lost 3 bases, with 15 bases spanning the gap. Germline values: CDR1 DFQATT, CDR2 SNEGSKA (reference sequence). The CDR3 DNA follows: TGCAGTGCTAGCGCCGGACAGACCTTCAATCAGCCCCAGCATTTT. Residues: CSASAGQTFNQPQHF.